Presented here are 19 T cell receptor beta chains from one specimen sequenced in a study of T cell clonality in common variable immunodeficiency (dated by TCRdb to about 2015). The library was built by means of the immunoSEQ multiplex PCR assay. As stored in TCRdb, this immuneACCESS dataset retains in-frame rearrangements with V and J assigned. A fraction of the clones does not appear; measured against another copy, unresolved V genes explain less than half of the discrepancy, and the remainder lacks a known reason. The sample records tens of thousands of clones, none occurring a single time. The ten largest clones add up to roughly 2.9% of the sample. The sequencing input was peripheral blood mononuclear cells. All receptors come from a person between 18 and 70 years old in good health.

In its sample, this clone was seen many times. The observed sequence ends 3 residues before the CDR3 terminus, with the missing tail filled in from the germline J gene. The chain links TRBV4-1 to TRBJ1-2; the D gene is possibly TRBD1 (6 bases). The germline V and J ends were trimmed by 3 bases and 4 bases, with 21 bases remaining between them. Germline CDR1 is MGHRA and CDR2 is YSYEKL. CDR3 length equals 17 residues. CDR3 amino acids: CASSQPSLGGASYGYTF. Partial CDR3 DNA: TGCGCCAGCAGCCAGCCATCTTTAGGGGGAGCGAGCTATGGC.

Remarks on this clone: From the germline J gene comes the end of the CDR3, since the read stops 3 residues before it. The chain joins TRBV10-2 to TRBJ2-3; D call uncertain. V lost 2 bases to trimming and J lost 5 bases, with 2 bases between them. Germline V lookup: CDR1 WSHSY, CDR2 SAAADI. This CDR3 is built from 11 residues. CDR3 DNA, as far as it was read: TGCGCCAGCAGTGAGCTAGATACG. Translating gives CASSELDT. The CDR3 in full is CASSELDTQYF.

This clone was seen many times. The read stops 3 residues short of the end of the CDR3; the missing end is completed from the germline J gene. The V call is TRBV23-1, the J call TRBJ2-7; tentatively, D is TRBD1 (6 bases). TRBV23-1 belongs to the ORF category, with a function that is uncertain. The CDR3 has 13 residues. Trimming cost V 9 bases and J 6 bases, with 18 bases left between them. The CDR3 region is CASAPGQFPEQYF. The covered CDR3 bases are TGCGCCAGTGCCCCGGGACAATTTCCCGAG.

This clone was recorded at least ten times. The read falls 3 residues short of the CDR3 end, and the missing part is taken from the germline J gene. The genes are TRBV23-1 and TRBJ1-2; 7 bases fit TRBD1. TRBV23-1 is identified as an open reading frame with a role that is uncertain. This CDR3 is built from 19 residues. Losses at the gene ends were 0 bases for V and 4 bases for J; bases not matched to a gene: 17. The part of the CDR3 DNA that was read is TGCGCCAGCAGTCAATCGAAGGGGGACAGAAATCGGCCCTCCTATGGC. Translated: CASSQSKGDRNRPSYG. The entire CDR3 protein is CASSQSKGDRNRPSYGYTF.

This clone was detected many times. The CDR3 end is not reached by the read, which stops 3 residues before it; the germline J gene fills it in. This chain joins TRBV7-8 and TRBJ1-6; possible D gene TRBD1, 5 bases. Germline V gene data show CDR1 as SGHVS and CDR2 as FQNEAQ. This CDR3 is built from 16 residues. The V end was cut by 5 bases, the J end by 6 bases, with 17 bases between. This CDR3 reads CASSPWDSGPNSPLHF. The sequenced CDR3 bases are TGTGCCAGCAGCCCTTGGGACTCTGGGCCTAATTCACCC.

This clone has at least ten counts. Sequencing ends 3 residues short of the CDR3 end; the germline J gene provides the rest. The chain couples TRBV7-9 to TRBJ2-1, with unresolved D. The CDR3 is made up of 15 amino acids. V was pared by 0 bases and J by 4 bases, with 10 bases between. Germline CDR1 reads SEHNR; CDR2 reads FQNEAQ (reference sequence). CDR3 bases read: TGTGCCAGCAGCTTAGCGTCGCTAGATTACAATGAG. Translation gives CASSLASLDYNE. The full-length CDR3 reads as CASSLASLDYNEQFF.

For this clone: The sequence runs out 3 residues before the end of the CDR3; the remainder is reconstructed from the germline J gene. Other DNA variants within this sample encode the same CDR3. This chain connects TRBV10-2 to TRBJ2-5; 8 positions agree with TRBD1. Germline V gene data show CDR1 as WSHSY and CDR2 as SAAADI. Trimming cost V 3 bases and J 5 bases; bases outside gene matches: 5. There are 14 residues in the CDR3. The sequenced part of the CDR3 DNA is TGCGCCAGCAGTGATATCGCAGGGGGCGAGACC. It yields the protein CASSDIAGGET. The CDR3, in full, reads CASSDIAGGETQYF.

This clone appeared many times. The read stops 3 residues short of the end of the CDR3; the missing end is completed from the germline J gene. The gene calls are TRBV29-1 and TRBJ2-3; TRBD1 is a possible D gene (5 bases). Germline CDR1 is SQVTM and CDR2 is ANQGSEA. V was pared by 6 bases and J by 0 bases, with 16 bases between. The CDR3 sequence is 15 residues long. CDR3 protein: CSVTGAATSTDTQYF. Incomplete CDR3 DNA: TGCAGCGTGACTGGGGCGGCAACGAGCACAGATACG.

This clone was detected many times. Read sequence stops 3 residues before the CDR3 end, and the germline J gene provides the missing end. The chain joins TRBV20-1 to TRBJ1-1, with 7 bases lining up with TRBD1. With 2 bases clipped from V and 1 base from J, the junction kept 7 bases outside the gene matches. This CDR3 is 15 amino acids long. From germline, CDR1 is DFQATT and CDR2 SNEGSKA (reference sequence). The CDR3 reads CSARFRDRPNTEAFF. CDR3 DNA (partial): TGCAGTGCTAGATTCCGGGACAGACCGAACACTGAA.

There are many counts of this clone. Read sequence stops 3 residues before the CDR3 end, and the germline J gene provides the missing end. The chain joins TRBV5-1 to TRBJ2-2, with 8 bases aligning to TRBD1. With V trimmed by 9 bases and J by 7 bases, 11 bases remained unmatched. Looked up from germline, CDR1 is SGHRS and CDR2 is YFSETQ. This CDR3 is 14 amino acids long. CDR3 DNA (partial): TGCGCCACCGAGACAGGGGCCGAGGGCGGGGAG. Translation gives CATETGAEGGE. In full, the CDR3 reads CATETGAEGGELFF.

This clone was counted at least ten times. The read halts 3 residues ahead of the CDR3 end, with the missing end drawn from the germline J gene. This chain links TRBV6-2 or TRBV6-3 with TRBJ1-2; weak D call: TRBD1 (5 bases). CDR1 MNHEY and CDR2 SVGEGT come from the germline V gene. Trimming took 6 bases from V and 1 from J, leaving 9 bases between them. The CDR3 loop spans 13 amino acids. CDR3 bases read: TGTGCCAGCAGGGCGACAGTTAACTATGGC. Translated: CASRATVNYG. The CDR3 reads in full as CASRATVNYGYTF.

This clone was recorded at least ten times. The read gets to within 3 residues of the CDR3 end, and the germline J gene fills in the rest. The chain has TRBV11-3 and TRBJ1-1; 7 nucleotides line up with TRBD1. The germline V gene encodes CDR1 SGHNT and CDR2 YENEEA. With 5 bases clipped from V and 0 bases from J, the junction kept 3 bases outside the gene matches. This CDR3 region has 14 residues. CDR3 sequence: CASSTGQLNTEAFF. The covered CDR3 bases are TGTGCCAGCAGCACGGGACAGTTGAACACTGAA.

Many counts were recorded for this clone. The CDR3 extends 3 residues past the end of the read, so its final part is completed from the germline J gene. The chain links TRBV10-2 to TRBJ2-1; D may be TRBD1 (6 bases). The germline V gene encodes CDR1 WSHSY and CDR2 SAAADI. The CDR3 extends over 15 amino acids. V lost 4 bases to trimming and J lost 0 bases, with 10 bases between them. The CDR3 loop reads CASSGDKSSYNEQFF. The CDR3 bases that were read are TGCGCCAGCAGTGGGGACAAGAGCTCCTACAATGAG.

The table lists this clone with many counts. The read gets to within 3 residues of the CDR3 end, and the germline J gene fills in the rest. This same CDR3 is encoded by further DNA sequences in the sample. The rearrangement uses TRBV5-8 and TRBJ1-2; tentative D call: TRBD1 (6 bases). CDR3 length: 14 amino acids. The germline V gene has CDR1 SGHTS and CDR2 YDEGEE. The V end lost 4 bases, the J end lost 5 bases, and 15 bases lay between the germline ends. The sequenced CDR3 bases are TGTGCCAGCAGCAAATTACAGGGTGCTTATGGC. Translating it yields CASSKLQGAYG. The complete CDR3 protein is CASSKLQGAYGYTF.

This clone showed up many times. The read falls 3 residues short of the CDR3 end, and the missing part is taken from the germline J gene. The chain is built from TRBV6-2 or TRBV6-3 and TRBJ2-1, with a weak D call TRBD1 (6 bases). CDR1 and CDR2 from the germline V gene are MNHEY and SVGEGT. The CDR3 contains 13 residues. Trimming pared 2 bases from V and 6 bases from J, leaving 8 bases between. The CDR3 is CASSYTTGNEQFF. The covered CDR3 bases are TGTGCCAGCAGTTACACGACAGGCAATGAG.

This clone was seen repeatedly, ten times or more. With the read ending 3 residues before the CDR3 end, the germline J gene is used to fill in that end. V is TRBV5-1 and J is TRBJ2-1; D gene uncertain. V lost 2 bases and J lost 8, with 8 bases in between. The CDR3 contains 12 residues. Germline V gene sequence: CDR1 SGHRS, CDR2 YFSETQ. The part of the CDR3 DNA that was read is TGCGCCAGCAGCTTTTTAGGGTATGAG. It yields the protein CASSFLGYE. The full CDR3 protein reads CASSFLGYEQFF.

This clone occurred many times. The read falls 3 residues short of the CDR3 end, and the missing part is taken from the germline J gene. V and J are TRBV7-7 and TRBJ2-3, with a weak D call TRBD2 (6 bases). This CDR3 contains 15 residues. Trimming removed 1 base at V and 0 bases at J, with 8 bases between. From germline, CDR1 is SSHAT and CDR2 FNYEAQ (reference sequence). CDR3 in amino acids: CASSLGLASTDTQYF. The covered CDR3 bases are TGTGCCAGCAGCTTAGGGCTAGCGAGCACAGATACG.

This clone was seen at least ten times. Coverage ceases 3 residues before the CDR3 finishes, and the germline J gene fills in the end. The rearrangement uses TRBV2 and TRBJ2-3; maybe TRBD1 (6 bases). The CDR3 is made up of 15 amino acids. CDR1 is SNHLY, CDR2 FYNNEI, per germline. Trimming removed 6 bases at V and 0 bases at J, with 13 bases between. The CDR3: CASSPDRTSTDTQYF. The part of the CDR3 DNA that was read is TGTGCCAGCAGCCCCGACAGGACTAGCACAGATACG.

The sample holds many counts of this clone. The CDR3 goes on 3 residues after the read ends, and that part is filled in from the germline J gene. The chain carries TRBV7-9 and TRBJ2-3, with TRBD1 as a possible D gene (6 bases). Germline V gives CDR1 SEHNR, CDR2 FQNEAQ (reference sequence). This CDR3 region has 14 residues. Trimming removed 1 base at V and 2 bases at J, with 7 bases between. The CDR3 region is CASSLGDNTDTQYF. The part of the CDR3 DNA that was read is TGTGCCAGCAGCTTAGGGGACAACACAGATACG.